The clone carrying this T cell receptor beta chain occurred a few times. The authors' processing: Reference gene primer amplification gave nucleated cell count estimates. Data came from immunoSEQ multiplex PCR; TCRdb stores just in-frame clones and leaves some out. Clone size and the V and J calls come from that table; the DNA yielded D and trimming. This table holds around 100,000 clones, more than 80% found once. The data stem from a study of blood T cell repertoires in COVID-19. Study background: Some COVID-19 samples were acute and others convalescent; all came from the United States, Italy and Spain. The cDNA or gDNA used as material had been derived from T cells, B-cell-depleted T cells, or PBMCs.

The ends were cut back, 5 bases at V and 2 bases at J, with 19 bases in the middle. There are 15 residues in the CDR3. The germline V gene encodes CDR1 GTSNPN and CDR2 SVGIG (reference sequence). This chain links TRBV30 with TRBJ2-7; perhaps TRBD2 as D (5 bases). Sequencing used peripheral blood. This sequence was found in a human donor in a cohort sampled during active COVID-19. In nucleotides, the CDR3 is TGTGCCTGGGGGATCACGGGGAGACCGCCCTACGAGCAGTACTTC. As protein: CAWGITGRPPYEQYF.